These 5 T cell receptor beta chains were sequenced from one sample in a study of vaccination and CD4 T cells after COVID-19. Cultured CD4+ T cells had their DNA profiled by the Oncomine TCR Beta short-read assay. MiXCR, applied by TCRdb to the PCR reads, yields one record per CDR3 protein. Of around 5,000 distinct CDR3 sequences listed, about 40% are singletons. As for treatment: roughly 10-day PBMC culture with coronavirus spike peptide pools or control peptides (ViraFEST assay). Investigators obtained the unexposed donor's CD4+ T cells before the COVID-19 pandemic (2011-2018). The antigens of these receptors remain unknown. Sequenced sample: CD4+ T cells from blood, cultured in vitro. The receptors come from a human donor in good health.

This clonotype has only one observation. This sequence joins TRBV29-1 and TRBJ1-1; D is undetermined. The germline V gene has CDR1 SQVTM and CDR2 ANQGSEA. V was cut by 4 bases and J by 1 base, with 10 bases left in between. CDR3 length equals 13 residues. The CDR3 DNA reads TGCAGCGTTGTTGTGGCTACGAACACTGAAGCTTTCTTT. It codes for CSVVVATNTEAFF.

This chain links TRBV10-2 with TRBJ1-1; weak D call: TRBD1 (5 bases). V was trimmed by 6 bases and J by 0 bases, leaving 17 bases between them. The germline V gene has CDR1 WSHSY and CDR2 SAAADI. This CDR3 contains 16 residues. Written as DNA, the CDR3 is TGCGCCAGCAGCGAAGCCCCCGGGACGGTGAACACTGAAGCTTTCTTT. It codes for CASSEAPGTVNTEAFF.

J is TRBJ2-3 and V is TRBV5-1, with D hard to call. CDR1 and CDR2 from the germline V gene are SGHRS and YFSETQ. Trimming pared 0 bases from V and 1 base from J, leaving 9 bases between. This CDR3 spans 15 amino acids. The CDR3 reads CASSLGAEGTDTQYF. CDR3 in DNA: TGCGCCAGCAGCTTGGGGGCTGAGGGCACAGATACGCAGTATTTT.

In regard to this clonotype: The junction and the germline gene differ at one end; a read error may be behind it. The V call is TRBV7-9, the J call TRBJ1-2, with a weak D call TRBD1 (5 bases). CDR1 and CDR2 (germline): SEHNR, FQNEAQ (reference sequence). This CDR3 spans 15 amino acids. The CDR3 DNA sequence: TGTGCCAGCAGTTTAGGCCCCTGGGGGGTCGATGGCTACACCTTC. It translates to CASSLGPWGVDGYTF.

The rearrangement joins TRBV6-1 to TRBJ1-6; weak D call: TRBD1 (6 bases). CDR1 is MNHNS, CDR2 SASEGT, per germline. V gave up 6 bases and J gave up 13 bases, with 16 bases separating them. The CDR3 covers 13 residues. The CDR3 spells CASSTGHPLPLHF. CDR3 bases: TGTGCCAGCAGCACGGGACACCCCCTGCCCCTCCACTTT.